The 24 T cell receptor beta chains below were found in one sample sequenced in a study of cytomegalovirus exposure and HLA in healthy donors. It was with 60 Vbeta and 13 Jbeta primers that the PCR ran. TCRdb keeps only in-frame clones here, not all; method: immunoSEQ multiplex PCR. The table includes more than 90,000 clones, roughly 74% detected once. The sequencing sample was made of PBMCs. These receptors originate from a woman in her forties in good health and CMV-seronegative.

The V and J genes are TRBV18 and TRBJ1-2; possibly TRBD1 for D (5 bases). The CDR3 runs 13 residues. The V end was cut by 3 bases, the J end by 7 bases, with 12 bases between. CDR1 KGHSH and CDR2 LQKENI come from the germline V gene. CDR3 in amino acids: CASSPQGPGGYTF. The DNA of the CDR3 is TGTGCCAGCTCACCGCAGGGTCCTGGTGGCTACACCTTC.

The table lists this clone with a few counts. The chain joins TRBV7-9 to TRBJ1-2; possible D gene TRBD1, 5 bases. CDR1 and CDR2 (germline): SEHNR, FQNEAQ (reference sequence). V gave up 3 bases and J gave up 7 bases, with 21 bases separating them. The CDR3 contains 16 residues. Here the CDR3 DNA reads TGTGCCAGCAGCTTTTTTCCACCAAGGAGGGGTGGTGGCTACACCTTC. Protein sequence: CASSFFPPRRGGGYTF.

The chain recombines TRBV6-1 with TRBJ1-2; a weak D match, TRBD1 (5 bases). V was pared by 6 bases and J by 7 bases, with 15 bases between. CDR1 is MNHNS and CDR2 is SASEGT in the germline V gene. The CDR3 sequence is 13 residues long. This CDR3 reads CASSPAGDSGYTF. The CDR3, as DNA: TGTGCCAGCAGCCCCGCGGGGGATTCTGGCTACACCTTC.

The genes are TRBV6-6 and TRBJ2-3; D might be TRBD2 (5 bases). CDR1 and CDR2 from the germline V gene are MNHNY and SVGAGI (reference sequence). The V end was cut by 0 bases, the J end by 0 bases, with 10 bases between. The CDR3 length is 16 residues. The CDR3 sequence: CASSYSRGPSTDTQYF. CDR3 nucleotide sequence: TGTGCCAGCAGTTACTCAAGAGGGCCTAGCACAGATACGCAGTATTTT.

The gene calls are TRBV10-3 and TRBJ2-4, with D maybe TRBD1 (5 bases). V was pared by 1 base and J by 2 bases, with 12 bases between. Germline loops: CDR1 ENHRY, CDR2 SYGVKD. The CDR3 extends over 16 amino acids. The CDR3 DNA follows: TGTGCCATCAGTGAGTTCCTAGGGGTTACCAAAAACATTCAGTACTTC. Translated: CAISEFLGVTKNIQYF.

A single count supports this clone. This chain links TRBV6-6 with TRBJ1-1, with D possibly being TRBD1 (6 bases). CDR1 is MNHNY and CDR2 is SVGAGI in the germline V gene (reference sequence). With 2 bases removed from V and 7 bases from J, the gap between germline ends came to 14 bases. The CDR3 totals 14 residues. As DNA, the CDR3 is TGTGCCAGCAGTTACCGATCCAGGGGAATTGAAGCTTTCTTT. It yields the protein CASSYRSRGIEAFF.

As DNA, the CDR3 is TGTGCCAGCAGTGTATTTGGACAGGGGGCCTACGAGCAGTACTTC. Its protein product is CASSVFGQGAYEQYF. This chain uses TRBV27 with TRBJ2-7; 10 bases agree with TRBD1. CDR1 MNHEY and CDR2 SMNVEV come from the germline V gene (reference sequence). V lost 5 bases to trimming and J lost 2 bases; unmatched junction nucleotides: 6. This CDR3 has 15 residues.

Written as DNA, the CDR3 is TGTGCCAGCAGCGGGGATCTCCGCTACGAGCAGTACTTC. This encodes CASSGDLRYEQYF. This sequence joins TRBV6-1 and TRBJ2-7, with D maybe TRBD2 (5 bases). In germline, CDR1 is MNHNS, CDR2 SASEGT. The V end lost 6 bases, the J end lost 3 bases, and 12 bases lay between the germline ends. The CDR3 runs to 13 residues.

DNA for the CDR3: TGTGCCAGTAGTATTACGGGAGGGGAGACCCAGTACTTC. It translates to CASSITGGETQYF. The gene calls are TRBV19 and TRBJ2-5, with 8 bases lining up with TRBD2. The germline CDR1 and CDR2 sequences are LNHDA and SQIVND (reference sequence). This CDR3 is built from 13 residues. The V gene end was trimmed by 3 bases and the J gene end by 5 bases; junction bases not matched to a gene: 2. Combining the CDR3 with reference TRBV19 and TRBJ2-5 gives the whole variable domain DGGITQSPKYLFRKEGQNVTLSCEQNLNHDAMYWYRQDPGQGLRLIYYSQIVNDFQKGDIAEGYSVSREKKESFPLTVTSAQKNPTAFYLCASSITGGETQYFGPGTRLLVL.

This CDR3 reads CASSLGSGRTDTQYF. The CDR3, as DNA: TGCGCCAGCAGCTTGGGTAGCGGGAGGACAGATACGCAGTATTTT. The chain recombines TRBV5-1 with TRBJ2-3, with 10 bases fitting TRBD2. Germline CDR1 is SGHRS and CDR2 is YFSETQ. This CDR3 spans 15 amino acids. Trimming removed 0 bases from V and 3 bases from J; junction bases left unmatched: 1.

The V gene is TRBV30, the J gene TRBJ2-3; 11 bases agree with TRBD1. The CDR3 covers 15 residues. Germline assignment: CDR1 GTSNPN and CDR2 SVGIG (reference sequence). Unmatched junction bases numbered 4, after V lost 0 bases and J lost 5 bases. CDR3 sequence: CAWSVGQGAGDTQYF. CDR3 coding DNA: TGTGCCTGGAGTGTTGGACAGGGGGCTGGAGATACGCAGTATTTT.

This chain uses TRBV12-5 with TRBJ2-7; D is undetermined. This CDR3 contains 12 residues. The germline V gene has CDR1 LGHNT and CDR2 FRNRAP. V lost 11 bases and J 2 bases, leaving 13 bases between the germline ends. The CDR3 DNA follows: TGTGCTTCGACAAGCCCCCCCTACGAGCAGTACTTC. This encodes CASTSPPYEQYF.

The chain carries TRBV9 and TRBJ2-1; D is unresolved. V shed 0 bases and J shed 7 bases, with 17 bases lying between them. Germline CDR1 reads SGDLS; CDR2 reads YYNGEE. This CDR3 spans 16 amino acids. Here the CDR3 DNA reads TGTGCCAGCAGCGTAGGCCCCTCCGGCGGTCTAAATGAGCAGTTCTTC. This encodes CASSVGPSGGLNEQFF.

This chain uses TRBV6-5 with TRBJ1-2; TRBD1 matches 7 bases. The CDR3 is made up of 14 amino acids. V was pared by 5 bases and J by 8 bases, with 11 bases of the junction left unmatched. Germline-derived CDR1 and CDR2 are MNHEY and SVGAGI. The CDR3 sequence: CASSRDRAIGGYTF. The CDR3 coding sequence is TGTGCCAGCAGTAGAGACAGGGCTATAGGGGGCTACACCTTC.

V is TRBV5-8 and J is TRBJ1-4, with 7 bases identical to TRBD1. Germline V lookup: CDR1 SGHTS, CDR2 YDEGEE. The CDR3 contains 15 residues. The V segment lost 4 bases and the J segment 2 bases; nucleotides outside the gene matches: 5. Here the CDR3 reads CASSLDRVTNEKLFF. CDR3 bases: TGTGCCAGCAGCCTCGACAGGGTTACTAATGAAAAACTGTTTTTT.

This CDR3 is CASSTTPSGTGELFF. The CDR3 nucleotides read TGCGCCAGCAGCACCACACCATCGGGCACCGGGGAGCTGTTTTTT. The J gene is TRBJ2-2, the V gene TRBV5-1; the D is unclear. V was clipped by 4 bases and J by 4 bases, with 14 bases between them. Per the germline V gene, CDR1 is SGHRS and CDR2 is YFSETQ. This CDR3 spans 15 amino acids.

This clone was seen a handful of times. The CDR3 reads CASSPPSGFSNEQFF. CDR3 nucleotide sequence: TGTGCCAGCTCGCCCCCCAGCGGGTTCAGCAATGAGCAGTTCTTC. This sequence joins TRBV7-9 and TRBJ2-1, with D possibly being TRBD2 (6 bases). The germline gives CDR1 SEHNR, CDR2 FQNEAQ (reference sequence). Between the trimmed V and J ends, which lost 8 bases and 6 bases, there was a span of 20 bases. The CDR3 is made up of 15 amino acids.

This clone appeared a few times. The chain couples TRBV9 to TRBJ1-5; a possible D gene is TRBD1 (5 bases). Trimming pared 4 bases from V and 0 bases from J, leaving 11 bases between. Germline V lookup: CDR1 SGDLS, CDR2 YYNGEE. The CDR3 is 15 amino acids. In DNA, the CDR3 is TGTGCCAGCAGCCAATCAGGGTATAGCAATCAGCCCCAGCATTTT. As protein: CASSQSGYSNQPQHF.

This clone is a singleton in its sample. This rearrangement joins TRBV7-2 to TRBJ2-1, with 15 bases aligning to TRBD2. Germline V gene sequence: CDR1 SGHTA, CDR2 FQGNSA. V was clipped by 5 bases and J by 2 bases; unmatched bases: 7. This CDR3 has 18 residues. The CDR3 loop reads CASSTGTSGGTAYNEQFF. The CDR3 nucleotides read TGTGCCAGCAGCACCGGGACTAGCGGGGGGACTGCCTACAATGAGCAGTTCTTC.

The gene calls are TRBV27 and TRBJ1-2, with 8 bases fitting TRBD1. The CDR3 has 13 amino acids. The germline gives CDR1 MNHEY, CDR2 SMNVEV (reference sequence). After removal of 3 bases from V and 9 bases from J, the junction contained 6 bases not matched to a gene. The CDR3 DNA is TGTGCCAGCAGTTTTCCGACAGGGGAGAGCTACACCTTC. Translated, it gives CASSFPTGESYTF.

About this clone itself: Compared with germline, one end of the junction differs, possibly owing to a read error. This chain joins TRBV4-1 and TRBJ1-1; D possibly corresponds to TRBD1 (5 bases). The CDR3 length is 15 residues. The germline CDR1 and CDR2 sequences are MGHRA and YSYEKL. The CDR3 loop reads CASSLHGAGNPEAFF. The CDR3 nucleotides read TGCGCCAGCAGCCTTCATGGGGCAGGGAACCCTGAAGCTTTCTTT.

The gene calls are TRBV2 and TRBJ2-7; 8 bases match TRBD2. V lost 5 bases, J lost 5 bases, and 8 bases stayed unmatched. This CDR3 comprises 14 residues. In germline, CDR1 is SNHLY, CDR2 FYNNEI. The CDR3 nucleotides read TGTGCCAGCAGTTCGGGGGGGGTAGGGGACGAGCAGTACTTC. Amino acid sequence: CASSSGGVGDEQYF.

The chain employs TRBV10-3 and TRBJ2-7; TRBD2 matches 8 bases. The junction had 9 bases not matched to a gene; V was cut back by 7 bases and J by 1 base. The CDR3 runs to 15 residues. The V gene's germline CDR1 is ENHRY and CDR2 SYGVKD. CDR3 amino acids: CAINQAGEGSYEQYF. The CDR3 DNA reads TGTGCCATCAACCAAGCGGGAGAAGGGTCCTACGAGCAGTACTTC.

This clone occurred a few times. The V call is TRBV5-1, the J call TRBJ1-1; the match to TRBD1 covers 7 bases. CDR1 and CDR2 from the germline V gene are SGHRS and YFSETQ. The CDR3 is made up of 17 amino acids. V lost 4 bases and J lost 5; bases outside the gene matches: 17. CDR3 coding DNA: TGCGCCAGCAGCCCGAGAGCGACCGGGACAGAGAAGACTGAAGCTTTCTTT. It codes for CASSPRATGTEKTEAFF.